The present entry profiles one T cell receptor beta chain with its context. Original handling: Nucleated cell number was recorded as an estimate derived from reference gene primer amplification. Sequencing was performed with immunoSEQ multiplex PCR; in TCRdb, only in-frame clones are kept and a portion is missing. Clone size and the V and J calls come from that table; the DNA yielded D and trimming. The sample lists some 120,000 clones, 85% to 90% seen once, with around 30% in the top ten. These data originate in a study of blood T cell repertoires in COVID-19. The CDR3 runs to 13 residues. V lost 7 bases to trimming and J lost 5 bases; unmatched junction nucleotides: 3.

Material: peripheral blood. The chain couples TRBV12-3 or TRBV12-4 to TRBJ2-1; TRBD2 matches at 9 bases. This sequence was found in a man between 70 and 80 years old with active or convalescent COVID-19. The CDR3 nucleotides read TGTGCCAGCAAGCGGGAGGCCCACAATGAGCAGTTCTTC. It translates to CASKREAHNEQFF.